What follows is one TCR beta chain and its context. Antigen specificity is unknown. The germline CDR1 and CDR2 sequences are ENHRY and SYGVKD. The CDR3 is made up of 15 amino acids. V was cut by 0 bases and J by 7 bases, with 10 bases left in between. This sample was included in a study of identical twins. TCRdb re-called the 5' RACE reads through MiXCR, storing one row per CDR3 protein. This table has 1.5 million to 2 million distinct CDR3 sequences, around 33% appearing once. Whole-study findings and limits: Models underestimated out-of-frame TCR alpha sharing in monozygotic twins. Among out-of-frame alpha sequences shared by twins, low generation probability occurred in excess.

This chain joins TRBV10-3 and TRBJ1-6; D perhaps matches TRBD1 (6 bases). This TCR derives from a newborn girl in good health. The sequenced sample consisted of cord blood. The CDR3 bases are TGTGCCATCAGTGAGTCCGGACAGATGAATTCACCCCTCCACTTT. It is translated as CAISESGQMNSPLHF.